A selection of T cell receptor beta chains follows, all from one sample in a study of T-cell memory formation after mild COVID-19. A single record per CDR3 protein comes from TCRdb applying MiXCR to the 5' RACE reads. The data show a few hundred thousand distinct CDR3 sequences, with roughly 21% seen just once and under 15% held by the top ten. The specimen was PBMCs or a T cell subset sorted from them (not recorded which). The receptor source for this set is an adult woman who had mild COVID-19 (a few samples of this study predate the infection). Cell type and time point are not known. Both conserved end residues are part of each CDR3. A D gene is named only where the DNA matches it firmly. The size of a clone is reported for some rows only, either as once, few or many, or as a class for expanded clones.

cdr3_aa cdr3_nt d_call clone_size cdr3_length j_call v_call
CASSLGRNYEQYF TGCGCCAGCAGCTTGGGCAGAAACTACGAGCAGTACTTC - many 13 TRBJ2-7 TRBV7-2
CASSVATTPDTQYF TGTGCCAGCAGCGTGGCAACTACACCAGATACGCAGTATTTT - - 14 TRBJ2-3 TRBV9
CASTVGGGTGELFF TGTGCCAGCACTGTAGGGGGGGGCACCGGGGAGCTGTTTTTT - many 14 TRBJ2-2 TRBV12-3/TRBV12-4
CASSLEGSGLTGELFF TGCGCCAGCAGCTTGGAGGGTAGCGGCCTCACCGGGGAGCTGTTTTTT - - 16 TRBJ2-2 TRBV5-1
CASSLLGQGWDTEAFF TGTGCCAGCAGCTTATTGGGACAGGGTTGGGACACTGAAGCTTTCTTT TRBD1 - 16 TRBJ1-1 TRBV7-8
CSGGEFGEKLFF TGCAGCGGAGGGGAGTTTGGTGAAAAACTGTTTTTT - many 12 TRBJ1-4 TRBV29-1
CASSLETSWTGGYNEQFF TGTGCCAGCAGTTTAGAGACCTCCTGGACGGGAGGCTACAATGAGCAGTTCTTC TRBD2 few 18 TRBJ2-1 TRBV12-3/TRBV12-4
CSARDLAGYNEQFF TGCAGTGCTAGAGATCTCGCGGGTTACAATGAGCAGTTCTTC - few 14 TRBJ2-1 TRBV20-1
CASIPRGGSKREDIQYF TGTGCCAGCATTCCGAGGGGGGGCTCGAAGAGGGAGGACATTCAGTACTTC - few 17 TRBJ2-4 TRBV2
CASSLGQGRSTDTQYF TGCGCCAGCAGCTTGGGACAGGGGCGGAGCACAGATACGCAGTATTTT TRBD1 - 16 TRBJ2-3 TRBV5-1
CATSAEGNVAEAFF TGTGCCACCAGTGCGGAGGGGAACGTCGCTGAAGCTTTCTTT - - 14 TRBJ1-1 TRBV24-1
CASTPGGTFPEAFF TGTGCCAGCACCCCAGGGGGAACTTTCCCTGAAGCTTTCTTT TRBD1 - 14 TRBJ1-1 TRBV3-1
CSARNSGTGTDTQYF TGCAGTGCTAGAAACTCCGGGACAGGGACAGATACGCAGTATTTT TRBD1 few 15 TRBJ2-3 TRBV20-1
CASSYSTGPTKETQYF TGTGCCAGCAGTTATTCGACAGGGCCAACCAAAGAGACCCAGTACTTC TRBD1 - 16 TRBJ2-5 TRBV6-5
CASRREQQQETQYF TGCGCCAGCAGGCGGGAACAGCAACAAGAGACCCAGTACTTC - - 14 TRBJ2-5 TRBV5-1